The 30 T cell receptor beta chains presented below share a single source sample, sequenced in a study of memory CD4+ T cells and cytomegalovirus serostatus (dated by TCRdb to about 2019). The library was obtained by the immunoSEQ multiplex PCR assay. The source is immuneACCESS, and TCRdb retained only in-frame sequences with V and J called. Part of the clones is not carried over; for the studies checked, unresolved V genes explain less than half of this, and the remainder is unexplained. The sample table contains 56,000 or so clones; only one count was recorded for roughly 82% of them. The ten largest clones represent roughly 0.4% of the sample. A FACSAria II was used to sort memory CD4+ T cells, defined as single viable CD3+CD4+CD8-CD45RO+ cells. Sequencing was carried out using memory CD4+ T cells from blood. These receptors were taken from an adult in good health and CMV-seronegative.

The V call is TRBV2, the J call TRBJ2-1; D gene unclear. Germline V lookup: CDR1 SNHLY, CDR2 FYNNEI. The CDR3 consists of 11 residues. The V gene lost 2 bases and the J gene lost 4 bases, with 0 bases spanning the gap. Here the CDR3 reads CASSEYNEQFF. For the CDR3, the DNA is TGTGCCAGCAGTGAATACAATGAGCAGTTCTTC.

This chain links TRBV7-2 with TRBJ1-1; TRBD1 is a possible D gene (6 bases). Germline assignment: CDR1 SGHTA and CDR2 FQGNSA. V dropped 5 bases and J dropped 7 bases, with 20 bases sitting between them. The CDR3 is 15 amino acids. CDR3 DNA: TGTGCCAGCAGCCCAACGGGGTGGGGGCTGAGTGAAGCTTTCTTT. Residues: CASSPTGWGLSEAFF.

The chain links TRBV7-3 to TRBJ2-2; D may match TRBD1 or TRBD2 (6 bases each). This CDR3 is 15 amino acids long. The V gene lost 1 base and the J gene lost 4 bases, with 10 bases spanning the gap. CDR1 SGHTA and CDR2 FQGTGA come from the germline V gene. The DNA for the CDR3 is TGTGCCAGCAGCTTAAAGGGGGGAGCCACCGGGGAGCTGTTTTTT. Translation gives CASSLKGGATGELFF.

This chain joins TRBV7-9 and TRBJ1-1; D possibly corresponds to TRBD1 (5 bases). The CDR3 loop spans 14 amino acids. V was trimmed by 4 bases and J by 1 base, leaving 10 bases between them. Germline-derived CDR1 and CDR2 are SEHNR and FQNEAQ (reference sequence). CDR3 in DNA: TGTGCCAGCAGCTCCACCGGGGGGAACACTGAAGCTTTCTTT. Its translation is CASSSTGGNTEAFF.

The chain combines TRBV7-2 with TRBJ2-1; D call uncertain. Germline CDR1 SGHTA, CDR2 FQGNSA. Trimming shortened V by 5 bases and J by 7 bases, and 12 bases separated the two germline ends. This CDR3 is built from 13 residues. The CDR3 DNA follows: TGTGCCAGCAGCAAAAGTTCGGGTAATGAGCAGTTCTTC. It is translated as CASSKSSGNEQFF.

This CDR3 is CSVSLGQGQEKLFF. CDR3 in DNA: TGCAGCGTGTCTTTGGGACAGGGACAAGAAAAACTGTTTTTT. The J gene is TRBJ1-4, the V gene TRBV29-1; TRBD1 matches 9 bases. This CDR3 region has 14 residues. Germline CDR1 and CDR2: SQVTM and ANQGSEA. The V gene end was trimmed by 6 bases and the J gene end by 8 bases; junction bases not matched to a gene: 10. Looking up the rest from reference TRBV29-1 and TRBJ1-4 gives the full variable domain: SAVISQKPSRDICQRGTSLTIQCQVDSQVTMMFWYRQQPGQSLTLIATANQGSEATYESGFVIDKFPISRPNLTFSTLTVSNMSPEDSSIYLCSVSLGQGQEKLFFGSGTQLSVL.

The gene calls are TRBV30 and TRBJ1-6; 11 bases map to TRBD1. In germline, CDR1 is GTSNPN, CDR2 SVGIG (reference sequence). The trim removed 8 bases at V and 9 bases at J, leaving 6 bases unmatched. CDR3 length: 13 residues. For the CDR3, the DNA is TGTGCCACGGACAGGGGGCATTTTTCACCCCTCCACTTT. Translation gives CATDRGHFSPLHF.

The chain carries TRBV28 and TRBJ2-3; 12 nucleotides agree with TRBD2. V lost 4 bases, J lost 3 bases, and 5 bases stayed unmatched. The CDR3 length is 16 residues. Germline V gives CDR1 MDHEN, CDR2 SYDVKM. The CDR3 spells CASSSLAGGKTDTQYF. CDR3 coding DNA: TGTGCCAGCAGTTCTCTAGCGGGGGGGAAGACAGATACGCAGTATTTT.

This sequence joins TRBV19 and TRBJ2-5; no reliable D call. This CDR3 spans 15 amino acids. Trimming took off 5 bases at V and 2 bases at J, with 15 bases between the two ends. CDR1 and CDR2 (germline): LNHDA, SQIVND (reference sequence). The CDR3 loop reads CASSLGSPPQETQYF. The CDR3 DNA sequence: TGTGCCAGTAGTTTGGGAAGCCCCCCTCAAGAGACCCAGTACTTC.

The chain joins TRBV30 to TRBJ2-2; no clear D. The CDR3 runs 16 residues. Germline assignment: CDR1 GTSNPN and CDR2 SVGIG (reference sequence). The V gene lost 4 bases and the J gene lost 1 base, with 16 bases spanning the gap. The CDR3 DNA follows: TGTGCCTGGAAGTCCTGGCAGGCTATGAACACCGGGGAGCTGTTTTTT. Protein sequence: CAWKSWQAMNTGELFF.

This clone showed up just a few times. The chain recombines TRBV28 with TRBJ2-1; 9 bases map to TRBD2. The CDR3 is made up of 15 amino acids. Germline CDR1 is MDHEN and CDR2 is SYDVKM. Trimming took 5 bases from V and 15 from J; bases not matched to a gene: 17. The CDR3 loop reads CASSIQTSGILLPFF. The CDR3 bases are TGTGCCAGCAGTATACAGACTAGCGGCATCCTGCTACCGTTCTTC.

The V and J genes are TRBV7-2 and TRBJ2-3; possibly TRBD1 or TRBD2 for D (5 bases each). CDR3 length: 13 amino acids. The V end was cut by 8 bases, the J end by 0 bases, with 9 bases between. Germline CDR1 is SGHTA and CDR2 is FQGNSA. The CDR3 nucleotides read TGTGCCAGCCGCTGGGGGAGCACAGATACGCAGTATTTT. Translated, it gives CASRWGSTDTQYF.

V is TRBV5-6 and J is TRBJ1-2, with 8 positions matching TRBD1. This CDR3 is 17 amino acids long. J lost 8 bases, V lost 3 bases, and 18 bases had no gene match. Germline CDR1 SGHDT, CDR2 YYEEEE. CDR3 protein: CASSSGQGRVATSGYTF. The CDR3 DNA is TGTGCCAGCAGCTCCGGACAGGGAAGGGTTGCGACTAGCGGCTACACCTTC.

The chain recombines TRBV11-1 with TRBJ1-5; D uncertain. The length of the CDR3 is 13 residues. The germline V gene has CDR1 SGHAT and CDR2 FQDESV (reference sequence). Trimming pared 5 bases from V and 7 bases from J, leaving 12 bases between. For the CDR3, the DNA is TGTGCCAGCAGCCTCTCAAGGAACCAGCCCCAGCATTTT. Translation gives CASSLSRNQPQHF.

The chain employs TRBV5-1 and TRBJ2-2; 9 bases match TRBD1. The germline CDR1 and CDR2 sequences are SGHRS and YFSETQ. The CDR3 covers 16 residues. V lost 4 bases to trimming and J lost 5 bases; unmatched junction nucleotides: 9. CDR3 in DNA: TGCGCCAGCAGCCTTTGGACAGGGGTAGCGACCGGGGAGCTGTTTTTT. Protein sequence: CASSLWTGVATGELFF.

The chain uses TRBV28 and TRBJ2-7; perhaps TRBD2 as D (5 bases). Germline V gene lookup returns CDR1 MDHEN and CDR2 SYDVKM. Trimming shortened V by 6 bases and J by 4 bases, and 16 bases separated the two germline ends. The CDR3 has 14 residues. In DNA form, the CDR3 reads TGTGCCAGCAGCCGCGGGCGGGCCCCGTACGAGCAGTACTTC. It specifies CASSRGRAPYEQYF.

The chain links TRBV5-4 to TRBJ1-1; 8 bases are shared with TRBD1. Germline V gene lookup returns CDR1 SGHNT and CDR2 YYREEE (reference sequence). The V gene end was trimmed by 0 bases and the J gene end by 5 bases; junction bases not matched to a gene: 6. The length of the CDR3 is 15 residues. This CDR3 reads CASSLGQGMRTEAFF. CDR3 coding DNA: TGTGCCAGCAGCTTGGGACAGGGGATGAGGACTGAAGCTTTCTTT.

This clone was detected a few times. V gene TRBV29-1 combines with J gene TRBJ1-4, with a possible D match to TRBD1 (5 bases). The CDR3 is made up of 13 amino acids. Germline-derived CDR1 and CDR2 are SQVTM and ANQGSEA. Trimming took off 6 bases at V and 8 bases at J, with 16 bases between the two ends. DNA for the CDR3: TGCAGCGTCACCCAGGGAAACGGGGAAAAACTGTTTTTT. As protein: CSVTQGNGEKLFF.

This clone appeared a single time. The V gene is TRBV5-4, the J gene TRBJ2-3, with D possibly TRBD2 on 6 matching bases. The CDR3 extends over 15 amino acids. From germline, CDR1 is SGHNT and CDR2 YYREEE (reference sequence). Deletions cut 4 bases from V and 0 bases from J, with 12 bases between. The CDR3 is CASSMGGTSTDTQYF. CDR3 DNA: TGTGCCAGCAGCATGGGAGGCACTAGCACAGATACGCAGTATTTT. The complete variable domain, with remaining parts taken from reference TRBV5-4 and TRBJ2-3, reads ETGVTQSPTHLIKTRGQQVTLRCSSQSGHNTVSWYQQALGQGPQFIFQYYREEENGRGNFPPRFSGLQFPNYSSELNVNALELDDSALYLCASSMGGTSTDTQYFGPGTRLTVL.

This clone was observed once. The chain uses TRBV5-4 and TRBJ2-7; 8 positions match TRBD2. CDR1 is SGHNT and CDR2 is YYREEE in the germline V gene (reference sequence). Unmatched junction bases numbered 5, after V lost 4 bases and J lost 2 bases. CDR3 length: 14 amino acids. The CDR3 DNA follows: TGTGCCAGCAGCCAAGGGACTAGAGCCTACGAGCAGTACTTC. Translating it yields CASSQGTRAYEQYF.

The chain joins TRBV5-5 to TRBJ1-5, with TRBD1 identical over 7 bases. With V trimmed by 8 bases and J by 0 bases, 8 bases remained unmatched. The germline gives CDR1 SGHKS, CDR2 YYEKEE (reference sequence). This CDR3 spans 15 amino acids. The CDR3 DNA is TGTGCCAGTACGACAGGGCCAAATAGCAATCAGCCCCAGCATTTT. It translates to CASTTGPNSNQPQHF.

The rearrangement joins TRBV4-3 to TRBJ2-1; the D gene is possibly TRBD2 (5 bases). With 0 bases removed from V and 10 bases from J, the gap between germline ends came to 13 bases. The CDR3 has 14 residues. Germline CDR1 and CDR2: LGHNA and YSLEER. Here the CDR3 DNA reads TGCGCCAGCAGCCAAGACCTCGGGGTGGGGGAGCAGTTCTTC. This encodes CASSQDLGVGEQFF.

The chain uses TRBV5-1 and TRBJ2-7; the D is unclear. V lost 2 bases to trimming and J lost 0 bases, with 6 bases between them. The CDR3 contains 13 residues. Germline V gives CDR1 SGHRS, CDR2 YFSETQ. CDR3 region: CASSLSSSYEQYF. The CDR3, as DNA: TGCGCCAGCAGCTTAAGCAGCTCCTACGAGCAGTACTTC.

This clone was seen a handful of times. The genes are TRBV10-3 and TRBJ2-7, with TRBD1 matching over 10 bases. Germline-derived CDR1 and CDR2 are ENHRY and SYGVKD. V lost 5 bases and J lost 6; bases outside the gene matches: 7. The CDR3 is 14 amino acids. CDR3 residues: CAISQGGTGVEQYF. The CDR3 DNA follows: TGTGCCATCAGTCAGGGGGGGACAGGGGTCGAGCAGTACTTC.

The rearrangement links TRBV4-2 to TRBJ2-3; 7 bases map to TRBD2. The CDR3 has 17 amino acids. Germline V CDR1 and CDR2: LGHNA, YNFKEQ. The V segment lost 3 bases and the J segment 4 bases; nucleotides outside the gene matches: 13. DNA for the CDR3: TGTGCCAGCAGCCAGGCCGGGACTACTTCTCTCCCAGATACGCAGTATTTT. This translates into CASSQAGTTSLPDTQYF.

DNA of the CDR3: TGTGCCAGCAGTCAATCCTTCGGCGGCGAGCAGTACTTC. This sequence encodes CASSQSFGGEQYF. The chain combines TRBV2 with TRBJ2-7; D is unclear. The germline V gene has CDR1 SNHLY and CDR2 FYNNEI. This CDR3 has 13 residues. V lost 5 bases and J 6 bases, leaving 14 bases between the germline ends.

This clone was counted once. The rearrangement joins TRBV19 to TRBJ1-1, with D possibly matching TRBD1 (5 bases). Germline V CDR1 and CDR2: LNHDA, SQIVND (reference sequence). The CDR3 totals 13 residues. Trimming took 10 bases from V and 6 from J, leaving 18 bases between them. In DNA form, the CDR3 reads TGTGCCACTACCCGGGGGTATAGTGCTGAAGCTTTCTTT. Translation gives CATTRGYSAEAFF.

The rearrangement uses TRBV18 and TRBJ1-1; no clear D gene. V was cut by 3 bases and J by 1 base, with 9 bases left in between. CDR3 length: 14 amino acids. In germline, CDR1 is KGHSH, CDR2 LQKENI. As DNA, the CDR3 is TGTGCCAGCTCACCGGGAGAGGGGAACACTGAAGCTTTCTTT. This encodes CASSPGEGNTEAFF.

The J gene is TRBJ2-1, the V gene TRBV2; 8 bases fit TRBD2. Germline CDR1 reads SNHLY; CDR2 reads FYNNEI. With V trimmed by 1 base and J by 0 bases, 5 bases remained unmatched. The CDR3 is made up of 17 amino acids. This CDR3 is CASSEGTSYSSYNEQFF. Written as DNA, the CDR3 is TGTGCCAGCAGTGAAGGGACTAGCTACAGCTCCTACAATGAGCAGTTCTTC.

This clone was recorded a few times. V gene TRBV2 combines with J gene TRBJ2-7; D call uncertain. The ends were cut back, 4 bases at V and 3 bases at J, with 10 bases in the middle. The germline V gene encodes CDR1 SNHLY and CDR2 FYNNEI. This CDR3 region has 13 residues. Here the CDR3 reads CASSGSRDYEQYF. The CDR3 DNA reads as TGTGCCAGCAGTGGTAGCCGCGACTACGAGCAGTACTTC.